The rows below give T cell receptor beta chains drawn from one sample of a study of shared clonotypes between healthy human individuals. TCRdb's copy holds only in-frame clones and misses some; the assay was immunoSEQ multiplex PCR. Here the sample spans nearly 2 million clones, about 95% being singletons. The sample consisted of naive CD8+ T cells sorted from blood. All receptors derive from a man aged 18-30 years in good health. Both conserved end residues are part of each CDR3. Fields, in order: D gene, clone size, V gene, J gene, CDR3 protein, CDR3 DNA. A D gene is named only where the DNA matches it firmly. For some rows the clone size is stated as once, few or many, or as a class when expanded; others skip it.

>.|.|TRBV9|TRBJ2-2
CASSSERAGELFF
TGTGCCAGCAGCTCGGAGCGGGCCGGGGAGCTGTTTTTT
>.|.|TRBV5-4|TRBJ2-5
CASSDSNQETQYF
TGTGCCAGCAGCGACAGCAACCAAGAGACCCAGTACTTC
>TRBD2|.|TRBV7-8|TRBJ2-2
CASSPERLAGFSITGELFF
TGTGCCAGCAGCCCAGAGAGACTAGCGGGATTTAGTATCACCGGGGAGCTGTTTTTT
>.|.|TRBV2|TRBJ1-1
CASSEAYLGGVNTEAFF
TGTGCCAGCAGTGAAGCGTATCTAGGTGGAGTGAACACTGAAGCTTTCTTT
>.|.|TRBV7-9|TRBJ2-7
CASSGGLGVNEQYF
TGTGCCAGCAGCGGAGGATTGGGGGTCAACGAGCAGTACTTC
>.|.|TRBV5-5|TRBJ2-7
CASSLVATLSYEQYF
TGTGCCAGCAGCTTGGTGGCGACCCTCTCCTACGAGCAGTACTTC
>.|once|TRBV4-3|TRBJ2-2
CASSQDKQNTGELFF
TGCGCCAGCAGCCAAGATAAACAGAACACCGGGGAGCTGTTTTTT
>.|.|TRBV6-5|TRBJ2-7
CASSYNPLGISEQYF
TGTGCCAGCAGTTATAATCCCTTGGGCATTTCCGAGCAGTACTTC
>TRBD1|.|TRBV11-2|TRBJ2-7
CASSFDRAGEYF
TGTGCCAGCAGCTTTGACAGGGCTGGGGAGTACTTC
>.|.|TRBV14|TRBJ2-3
CASSSTDYDTQYF
TGTGCCAGCAGCAGTACCGACTACGATACGCAGTATTTT
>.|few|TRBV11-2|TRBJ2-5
CASSLDETQYF
TGTGCCAGCAGCTTAGACGAGACCCAGTACTTC
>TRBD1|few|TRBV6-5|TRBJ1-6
CASSGGSYNSPLHF
TGTGCCAGCTCAGGGGGTTCCTATAATTCACCCCTCCACTTT
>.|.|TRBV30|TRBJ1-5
CAWSVDSPAQHF
TGTGCCTGGAGTGTCGACAGCCCGGCCCAGCATTTT
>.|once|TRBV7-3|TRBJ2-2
CASSKENTGELFF
TGTGCCAGCAGCAAGGAAAACACCGGGGAGCTGTTTTTT
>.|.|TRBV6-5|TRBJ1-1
CASSYAGANTEAFF
TGTGCCAGCAGTTACGCAGGGGCGAACACTGAAGCTTTCTTT
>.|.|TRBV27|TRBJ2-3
CASSSTQTDTQYF
TGTGCCAGCAGCAGTACACAGACAGATACGCAGTATTTT
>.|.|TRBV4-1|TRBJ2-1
CASSQGFGTHNEQFF
TGCGCCAGCAGCCAAGGGTTTGGGACCCACAATGAGCAGTTCTTC
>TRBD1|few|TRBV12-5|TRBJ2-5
CASGWGTGEETQYF
TGTGCTAGTGGTTGGGGGACAGGGGAAGAGACCCAGTACTTC
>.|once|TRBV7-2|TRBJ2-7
CASSLGPPYEQYF
TGTGCCAGCAGCTTAGGCCCCCCTTACGAGCAGTACTTC
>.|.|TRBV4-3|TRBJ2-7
CASSQDRVGIIYEQYF
TGCGCCAGCAGCCAAGATCGAGTCGGCATTATCTACGAGCAGTACTTC
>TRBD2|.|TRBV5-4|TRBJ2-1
CALRGESSNEQFF
TGTGCTTTGCGGGGGGAGAGTAGCAATGAGCAGTTCTTC
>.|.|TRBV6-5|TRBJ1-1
CASSYSLNTEAFF
TGTGCCAGCAGTTACTCCCTAAACACTGAAGCTTTCTTT
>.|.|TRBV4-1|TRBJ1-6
CASSLREVPLESPLHF
TGCGCCAGCAGCCTAAGGGAAGTCCCATTAGAATCACCCCTCCACTTT